This TCR beta chain was recovered during a study of CD8+ T cells in alopecia areata. Germline V lookup: CDR1 MGHRA, CDR2 YSYEKL. Trimming removed 3 bases from V and 5 bases from J; junction bases left unmatched: 13. CDR3 length equals 17 residues. Extraction of RNA preceded its reverse transcription into cDNA, which served as the sequencing template. Clones were sequenced by immunoSEQ multiplex PCR, and TCRdb holds only the in-frame ones, with some missing. Of 34,000 or so clones in the sample, about 60% were seen once. The chain joins TRBV4-1 to TRBJ2-5; 9 positions agree with TRBD1. The TCR originated in a human donor with alopecia areata. The sequenced sample was NKG2D-high CD8+ T cells sorted from blood. The CDR3 protein is CASSHRRDRAEGETQYF. CDR3 bases: TGCGCCAGCAGCCATCGCCGGGACAGGGCCGAAGGGGAGACCCAGTACTTC.